This TCR beta chain is from a study of post-analysis software for immune sequencing data. Study conclusions and caveats: Five or six TRBV segments, including TRBV5-6, TRBV5-1 and TRBV20-1, were more frequent in patients than controls.

A remark on this clonotype: Its specificity is not known. A junction end diverges from the germline sequence, so it may reflect a read error.

The CDR3 sequence is 16 residues long. Germline V gives CDR1 SQVTM, CDR2 ANQGSEA. Unique molecular identifiers were built into the TCR beta cDNA libraries. cDNA molecules numbering 400,000 to 550,000 came from roughly 1 to 10 million T cells. A single record per CDR3 protein comes from TCRdb applying MiXCR to the PCR reads. The sample lists approximately 660,000 distinct CDR3 sequences; roughly three fifths were seen once. The TCR originated in a girl between 2 and 10 years old with multiple sclerosis. The material sequenced was blood. The chain is built from TRBV29-1 and TRBJ2-5, with 11 bases lining up with TRBD1. CDR3 coding DNA: TGCAGTGTTGAGAACTGGGACAGGGGGTCGAAAGAGACCCAGTACTTC. This sequence encodes CSVENWDRGSKETQYF.